Listed here are 22 T cell receptor beta chains from one sample, sequenced in a study of blood T cell repertoires in COVID-19 (dated by TCRdb to about 2020). Libraries were made using the immunoSEQ multiplex PCR assay. TCRdb stores this immuneACCESS table with in-frame sequences only. Part of the clones is absent; in the studies checked, under half of the shortfall reflects unresolved V genes, and no reason is known for the rest. The sample table records 150,000 to 200,000 clones; roughly 76% of these occur just once. The top ten clones comprise around 10% of the sample. Material: peripheral blood. These receptors were collected from a woman aged 40 to 50 with COVID-19, enrolled during active disease.

This chain uses TRBV13 with TRBJ2-1; D perhaps matches TRBD2 (8 bases). The CDR3 runs to 16 residues. V lost 2 bases and J lost 5, with 16 bases in between. The germline V gene has CDR1 PRHDT and CDR2 FYEKMQ (reference sequence). Here the CDR3 reads CASSLPGGGPNNEQFF. The CDR3 nucleotides are TGTGCCAGCAGCTTACCGGGAGGGGGCCCCAACAATGAGCAGTTCTTC.

The chain is built from TRBV28 and TRBJ1-5; D gene uncertain. CDR3 length equals 12 residues. Trimming left V 3 bases short and J 6 bases short, with 6 bases between. Per the germline V gene, CDR1 is MDHEN and CDR2 is SYDVKM. CDR3 nucleotides: TGTGCCAGCAGTTTGCGGGTTCAGCCCCAGCATTTT. Protein sequence: CASSLRVQPQHF. Combining the CDR3 with reference TRBV28 and TRBJ1-5 gives the whole variable domain DVKVTQSSRYLVKRTGEKVFLECVQDMDHENMFWYRQDPGLGLRLIYFSYDVKMKEKGDIPEGYSVSREKKERFSLILESASTNQTSMYLCASSLRVQPQHFGDGTRLSIL.

V gene TRBV30 combines with J gene TRBJ1-5, with a tentative D call TRBD1 (6 bases). CDR3 size: 14 residues. V was pared by 0 bases and J by 6 bases, with 12 bases between. Germline V CDR1 and CDR2: GTSNPN, SVGIG (reference sequence). CDR3 in DNA: TGTGCCTGGAGTGTAAAGGGGGGGGGTCAGCCCCAGCATTTT. Translating it yields CAWSVKGGGQPQHF. Looking up the rest from reference TRBV30 and TRBJ1-5 gives the full variable domain: SQTIHQWPATLVQPVGSPLSLECTVEGTSNPNLYWYRQAAGRGLQLLFYSVGIGQISSEVPQNLSASRPQDRQFILSSKKLLLSDSGFYLCAWSVKGGGQPQHFGDGTRLSIL.

This clone was seen once. V gene TRBV18 combines with J gene TRBJ2-1; 9 bases agree with TRBD2. Per the germline V gene, CDR1 is KGHSH and CDR2 is LQKENI. The CDR3 covers 13 residues. The V segment lost 8 bases and the J segment 6 bases; nucleotides outside the gene matches: 5. In DNA form, the CDR3 reads TGTGCCAGCCTAGGGACTAGCAGCAATGAGCAGTTCTTC. Its translation: CASLGTSSNEQFF.

With respect to this clone: The sample contains more than one DNA sequence encoding this CDR3. The genes are TRBV7-2 and TRBJ2-7, with TRBD2 identical over 10 bases. Germline V gene lookup returns CDR1 SGHTA and CDR2 FQGNSA. Trimming at V came to 3 bases and at J to 2 bases, leaving 1 base not matched to a gene. This CDR3 is 14 amino acids long. CDR3 loop: CASSFTSGAYEQYF. The CDR3 DNA follows: TGTGCCAGCAGCTTCACTAGCGGGGCCTACGAGCAGTACTTC.

The chain recombines TRBV27 with TRBJ2-7, with D possibly being TRBD1 (5 bases). From germline, CDR1 is MNHEY and CDR2 SMNVEV (reference sequence). The CDR3 has 14 residues. The V gene lost 3 bases and the J gene lost 0 bases, with 9 bases spanning the gap. The CDR3 reads CASSFSTDSYEQYF. Here the CDR3 DNA reads TGTGCCAGCAGTTTTTCGACAGACTCCTACGAGCAGTACTTC.

V is TRBV27 and J is TRBJ2-2; D remains ambiguous. The germline V gene encodes CDR1 MNHEY and CDR2 SMNVEV (reference sequence). Trimming removed 3 bases at V and 5 bases at J, with 10 bases between. The CDR3 totals 14 residues. The chain's CDR3 is CASSFSVGTGELFF. CDR3 in DNA: TGTGCCAGCAGTTTCTCGGTCGGGACCGGGGAGCTGTTTTTT.

The rearrangement joins TRBV6-1 to TRBJ1-2; no reliable D call. Germline CDR1 is MNHNS and CDR2 is SASEGT. V was cut by 7 bases and J by 8 bases, with 20 bases left in between. The CDR3 contains 14 residues. CDR3 loop: CASTLPGEERGYTF. DNA for the CDR3: TGTGCCAGCACCCTACCGGGAGAAGAGCGGGGCTACACCTTC.

This sequence joins TRBV6-5 and TRBJ2-1, with 8 bases that match TRBD1. The CDR3 consists of 13 residues. Germline trimming cut 6 bases from V and 8 bases from J; bases unmatched to any gene: 6. The V gene's germline CDR1 is MNHEY and CDR2 SVGAGI. DNA of the CDR3: TGTGCCAGCAGAAGGACAGGGCGCGATGAGCAGTTCTTC. Its protein product is CASRRTGRDEQFF.

The chain employs TRBV19 and TRBJ2-2; the match to TRBD2 covers 13 bases. The germline V gene has CDR1 LNHDA and CDR2 SQIVND (reference sequence). This CDR3 spans 18 amino acids. The J segment lost 2 bases and the V segment lost 5 bases, leaving 8 bases of the junction unmatched. The CDR3 loop is CASSPGGLAGSNTGELFF. The CDR3 DNA is TGTGCCAGTAGTCCCGGGGGACTAGCGGGATCTAACACCGGGGAGCTGTTTTTT.

This chain joins TRBV29-1 and TRBJ2-7; the D gene is possibly TRBD2 (6 bases). The germline gives CDR1 SQVTM, CDR2 ANQGSEA. The CDR3 covers 12 residues. The ends were cut back, 7 bases at V and 2 bases at J, with 12 bases in the middle. CDR3 coding DNA: TGCAGCGATGAGGGAGGAACCTACGAGCAGTACTTC. This encodes CSDEGGTYEQYF.

The chain carries TRBV30 and TRBJ1-4; the D gene is possibly TRBD1 (5 bases). The CDR3 runs to 13 residues. In germline, CDR1 is GTSNPN, CDR2 SVGIG (reference sequence). V was clipped by 0 bases and J by 8 bases, with 10 bases between them. DNA for the CDR3: TGTGCCTGGAGTGTGGGGGGAGCAGAAAAACTGTTTTTT. Translation gives CAWSVGGAEKLFF.

The gene calls are TRBV27 and TRBJ2-7; perhaps TRBD1 as D (7 bases). V gave up 3 bases and J gave up 0 bases, with 12 bases separating them. This CDR3 has 15 amino acids. In germline, CDR1 is MNHEY, CDR2 SMNVEV (reference sequence). CDR3 in DNA: TGTGCCAGCAGTTTGGCAGGGGGGAACTCCTACGAGCAGTACTTC. Its translation: CASSLAGGNSYEQYF.

This clone has only one observation. The rearrangement joins TRBV6-5 to TRBJ2-1; 9 bases are a match to TRBD1. The CDR3 has 15 residues. The V gene's germline CDR1 is MNHEY and CDR2 SVGAGI. V shed 6 bases and J 6 bases; nucleotides not matched to a gene: 9. In nucleotides, the CDR3 is TGTGCCAGCAGGGCGGACAGGGGAGGCCTCAATGAGCAGTTCTTC. Protein sequence: CASRADRGGLNEQFF.

This chain connects TRBV14 to TRBJ1-1; perhaps TRBD1 as D (5 bases). V was shortened by 4 bases and J by 5 bases, with 14 bases between the two germline ends. Germline assignment: CDR1 SGHDN and CDR2 FVKESK. The CDR3 extends over 14 amino acids. CDR3 DNA: TGTGCCAGCAGCCTACAAGGAGGGGCAACTGAAGCTTTCTTT. This encodes CASSLQGGATEAFF.

The chain employs TRBV27 and TRBJ1-5; D is uncertain. The CDR3 totals 18 residues. V was trimmed by 3 bases and J by 0 bases, leaving 18 bases between them. The germline V gene has CDR1 MNHEY and CDR2 SMNVEV (reference sequence). CDR3 nucleotides: TGTGCCAGCAGTTTGAGTTGGTCAGGTCCCCGTAGCAATCAGCCCCAGCATTTT. It specifies CASSLSWSGPRSNQPQHF.

The chain couples TRBV14 to TRBJ1-4; unclear D gene. Germline V gene lookup returns CDR1 SGHDN and CDR2 FVKESK. The V gene lost 4 bases and the J gene lost 8 bases, with 8 bases spanning the gap. There are 12 residues in the CDR3. In DNA form, the CDR3 reads TGTGCCAGCAGCCGAGAGCGGGAAAAACTGTTTTTT. This encodes CASSREREKLFF.

The V call is TRBV5-6, the J call TRBJ2-6; possibly TRBD1 for D (6 bases). This CDR3 is 17 amino acids long. Trimming took off 1 base at V and 4 bases at J, with 15 bases between the two ends. CDR1 is SGHDT, CDR2 YYEEEE, per germline. The CDR3 DNA reads TGTGCCAGCAGCTTGTTATCAGGGGTGAGCGGGGCCAACGTCCTGACTTTC. This translates into CASSLLSGVSGANVLTF.

For the CDR3, the DNA is TGTGCCAGCAGCTTTCAGGATACGCAGTATTTT. It yields the protein CASSFQDTQYF. The chain links TRBV11-2 to TRBJ2-3; D not resolved. The CDR3 length is 11 residues. Per the germline V gene, CDR1 is SGHAT and CDR2 is FQNNGV. The V end was cut by 3 bases, the J end by 6 bases, with 4 bases between.

This clone was observed a single time. The CDR3 DNA reads as TGTGCCAGCAGATCCAGAAACACCGGGGAGCTGTTTTTT. This encodes CASRSRNTGELFF. The J gene is TRBJ2-2, the V gene TRBV12-3 or TRBV12-4; unclear D gene. This CDR3 spans 13 amino acids. V lost 6 bases, J lost 2 bases, and 7 bases lay in between.

The chain is built from TRBV28 and TRBJ2-3; no reliable D call. V shed 6 bases and J shed 0 bases, with 10 bases lying between them. The germline CDR1 and CDR2 sequences are MDHEN and SYDVKM. This CDR3 has 14 residues. This CDR3 is CASSLLTSTDTQYF. The CDR3, as DNA: TGTGCCAGCAGCCTACTAACCAGCACAGATACGCAGTATTTT. The full variable domain, rest sourced from reference TRBV28 and TRBJ2-3, is DVKVTQSSRYLVKRTGEKVFLECVQDMDHENMFWYRQDPGLGLRLIYFSYDVKMKEKGDIPEGYSVSREKKERFSLILESASTNQTSMYLCASSLLTSTDTQYFGPGTRLTVL.

To note about this clone: A junction boundary mismatches the germline segment, possibly from a read error. J is TRBJ1-3 and V is TRBV30; 7 bases map to TRBD1. The CDR3 runs 12 residues. Germline CDR1 and CDR2: GTSNPN and SVGIG (reference sequence). The CDR3 DNA reads TGTGCCTGGAGTGTTGCCAGGGGGTTGAGGGTTTTT. Translating it yields CAWSVARGLRVF.